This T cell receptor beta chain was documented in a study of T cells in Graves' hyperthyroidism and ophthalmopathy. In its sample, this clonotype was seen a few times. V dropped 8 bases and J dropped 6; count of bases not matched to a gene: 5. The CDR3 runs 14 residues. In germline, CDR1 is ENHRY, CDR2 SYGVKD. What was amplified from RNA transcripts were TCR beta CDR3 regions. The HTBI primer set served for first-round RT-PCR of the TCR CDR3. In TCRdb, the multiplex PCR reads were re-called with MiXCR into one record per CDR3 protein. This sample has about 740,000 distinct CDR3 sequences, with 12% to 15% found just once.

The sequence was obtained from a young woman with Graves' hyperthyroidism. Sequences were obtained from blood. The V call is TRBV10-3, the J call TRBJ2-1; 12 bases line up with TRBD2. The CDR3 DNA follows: TGTGCCATCGGGCCTAGCGGGAGGGTCAATGAGCAGTTCTTC. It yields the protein CAIGPSGRVNEQFF.